This T cell receptor beta chain was recorded in a study of cytomegalovirus exposure and HLA in healthy donors. V was clipped by 1 base and J by 4 bases; unmatched bases: 2. CDR3 length: 14 residues. Germline V CDR1 and CDR2: SGHTA, FQGNSA. Concerning this clone: Its cognate antigen is unknown.

60 Vbeta and 13 Jbeta primers were used in PCR. Per the original data handling: An analysis performed later counted 72 million or so unique TCR beta chains (roughly 10 million of them shared). Sequenced by immunoSEQ multiplex PCR; TCRdb stores in-frame clones only, minus some. The V and J calls and the clone size are those of that table, but D and trimming were determined from the DNA. The sample has about 120,000 clones; 17% are singletons. Whole-study results and caveats: Immune exposure information available was restricted to CMV serostatus. Highest at DRB1 and lowest at HLA-C, TCR association rates differed among HLA loci in a later analysis.

The chain combines TRBV7-2 with TRBJ2-5; TRBD2 matches 8 bases. This clonotype was obtained from a female donor in good health and CMV-seropositive. Sequenced material: PBMCs. The CDR3 sequence is CASSLVTSGETQYF. CDR3 sequence (DNA): TGTGCCAGCAGCTTAGTAACTAGCGGAGAGACCCAGTACTTC.